The 20 T cell receptor beta chains below all came from one sample that was sequenced in a study of vaccination and CD4 T cells after COVID-19 (dated by TCRdb to 2021 to 2024). The library relied on PCR. The sequencing machine was an Illumina iSeq 100. DNA from cultured CD4+ T cells underwent TCR sequencing with the Oncomine TCR Beta short-read assay at the Johns Hopkins FTIC core. TCRdb applied fastp at Q25 and MiXCR to the public reads, then kept only in-frame beta chains. Under each unique CDR3 protein, matching rows form one entry showing the most common genes and DNA. The sample records just under 20,000 distinct CDR3 sequences, around 52% of which are singletons. The ten most abundant clones make up 9.6% of the sample. Per the publication, the treatment or condition label means: roughly 11-day PBMC culture with coronavirus spike peptide pools or control peptides (ViraFEST assay). These receptors have no known antigen.

Sequencing was carried out using CD4+ T cells from blood, cultured in vitro. The origin of the receptors is a human donor who had recovered from COVID-19.

CDR3 coding DNA: TGTGCCAGCAGTGAAGAGGGCGAACAGCCCCAGCATTTT. This sequence encodes CASSEEGEQPQHF. This rearrangement joins TRBV2 to TRBJ1-5, with unresolved D. V shed 1 base and J shed 7 bases, with 8 bases lying between them. Germline loops: CDR1 SNHLY, CDR2 FYNNEI. The CDR3 contains 13 residues.

This sequence joins TRBV28 and TRBJ1-2; D possibly corresponds to TRBD1 (5 bases). The CDR3 is 15 amino acids. The V gene's germline CDR1 is MDHEN and CDR2 SYDVKM. Trimming shortened V by 6 bases and J by 0 bases, and 14 bases separated the two germline ends. The CDR3 loop reads CASRESRGANYGYTF. The CDR3 DNA sequence: TGTGCCAGCAGGGAATCTAGGGGAGCTAACTATGGCTACACCTTC.

The J gene is TRBJ2-7, the V gene TRBV5-4; D is tentatively TRBD1 or TRBD2 (5 bases each). V gave up 4 bases and J gave up 6 bases, with 20 bases separating them. The CDR3 sequence is 15 residues long. Germline V gene lookup returns CDR1 SGHNT and CDR2 YYREEE (reference sequence). CDR3 in DNA: TGTGCCAGCAGCCATGGGACCGCCTCGAGGGGCGAGCAGTACTTC. It encodes CASSHGTASRGEQYF.

V and J are TRBV28 and TRBJ2-4; TRBD1 matches 10 bases. This CDR3 is built from 16 residues. V lost 7 bases, J lost 9 bases, and 15 bases stayed unmatched. The germline CDR1 and CDR2 sequences are MDHEN and SYDVKM. CDR3 bases: TGTGCCAGCACCCTACGTCAGCCCGGGACAGGGGCCATTCAGTACTTC. Translation gives CASTLRQPGTGAIQYF.

This clonotype has a handful of counts. This chain connects TRBV19 to TRBJ1-5, with a tentative D call TRBD1 (6 bases). The V end lost 3 bases, the J end lost 0 bases, and 15 bases lay between the germline ends. CDR1 is LNHDA, CDR2 SQIVND, per germline (reference sequence). CDR3 length: 17 amino acids. The CDR3 bases are TGTGCCAGTAGTATTCGGGGGGCCTGGAATAGCAATCAGCCCCAGCATTTT. It encodes CASSIRGAWNSNQPQHF. The full variable domain, in which reference TRBV19 and TRBJ1-5 provide the parts outside the CDR3, is DGGITQSPKYLFRKEGQNVTLSCEQNLNHDAMYWYRQDPGQGLRLIYYSQIVNDFQKGDIAEGYSVSREKKESFPLTVTSAQKNPTAFYLCASSIRGAWNSNQPQHFGDGTRLSIL.

This clonotype is labeled as medium-sized. The chain carries TRBV2 and TRBJ1-2; tentative D call: TRBD1 (6 bases). The CDR3 has 13 residues. Germline V lookup: CDR1 SNHLY, CDR2 FYNNEI. Trimming left V 7 bases short and J 4 bases short, with 13 bases between. CDR3 nucleotides: TGTGCCAGCACGGGGGGCCTTACCTATGGCTACACCTTC. Amino acid sequence: CASTGGLTYGYTF.

This clonotype was seen a handful of times. The V gene is TRBV27, the J gene TRBJ1-5; possibly TRBD1 for D (6 bases). The CDR3 contains 16 residues. Germline V gives CDR1 MNHEY, CDR2 SMNVEV (reference sequence). V shed 6 bases and J shed 4 bases, with 19 bases lying between them. The chain's CDR3 is CASSRQSHRDNQPQHF. CDR3 sequence (DNA): TGTGCCAGCAGCCGACAATCACACAGGGATAATCAGCCCCAGCATTTT.

This clonotype was counted only a few times. The chain is built from TRBV10-1 and TRBJ2-1; TRBD1 matches at 8 bases. Germline CDR1 and CDR2: WNHNN and SYGVQD (reference sequence). Trimming took 7 bases from V and 7 from J; bases not matched to a gene: 6. This CDR3 region has 13 residues. The CDR3 DNA follows: TGCGCCAGCAACCGACAGGGGAGTAATGAGCAGTTCTTC. Translation: CASNRQGSNEQFF.

Comments on this clonotype: An end of the junction differs from the germline gene, which may be a read error. The chain couples TRBV7-2 to TRBJ1-5, with D unclear. This CDR3 has 14 residues. CDR1 is SGHTA, CDR2 FQGNSA, per germline. Here the CDR3 DNA reads TGTGCCAGTAGTTGGCAGGAGAGCAATCAGTCCCAGCATTTT. As protein: CASSWQESNQSQHF. The whole variable domain, filled in from reference TRBV7-2 and TRBJ1-5, reads GAGVSQSPSNKVTEKGKDVELRCDPISGHTALYWYRQSLGQGLEFLIYFQGNSAPDKSGLPSDRFSAERTGGSVSTLTIQRTQQEDSAVYLCASSWQESNQSQHFGDGTRLSIL.

The V and J genes are TRBV5-1 and TRBJ2-1, with D maybe TRBD1 (6 bases). V lost 4 bases, J lost 10 bases, and 21 bases lay in between. Germline assignment: CDR1 SGHRS and CDR2 YFSETQ. The CDR3 contains 15 residues. DNA of the CDR3: TGCGCCAGCAGCCCCGGTAGGGGGATGAGGGACGAGCAGTTCTTC. Amino acid sequence: CASSPGRGMRDEQFF.

In regard to this clonotype: Sequence at one end of the junction differs from germline and may be a read error. This chain uses TRBV7-9 with TRBJ1-6, with 9 nucleotides matching TRBD1. This CDR3 region has 16 residues. Germline CDR1 SEHNR, CDR2 FQNEAQ (reference sequence). CDR3 protein: CASSQAGQGRNSPLHF. CDR3 nucleotide sequence: TGCGCCAGCAGCCAAGCGGGACAGGGCAGGAATTCACCCCTCCACTTT.

This sequence joins TRBV28 and TRBJ1-6; TRBD1 matches 9 bases. In germline, CDR1 is MDHEN, CDR2 SYDVKM. The V gene end was trimmed by 2 bases and the J gene end by 3 bases; junction bases not matched to a gene: 11. This CDR3 region has 19 residues. CDR3 sequence reads: CASSLPYRGQRDYNSPLHF. The CDR3, as DNA: TGTGCCAGCAGTTTACCCTACAGGGGGCAAAGAGACTATAATTCACCCCTCCACTTT.

The V gene is TRBV7-9, the J gene TRBJ1-1; D is unclear. The V and J ends lost 2 bases and 4 bases respectively, with 20 bases between them. CDR3 length: 17 residues. From germline, CDR1 is SEHNR and CDR2 FQNEAQ (reference sequence). CDR3 loop: CASSLRPTGRRGTEAFF. The CDR3 region has the DNA TGTGCCAGCAGCTTACGACCTACCGGCCGGCGGGGCACTGAAGCTTTCTTT.

This clonotype was detected only a few times. The chain employs TRBV15 and TRBJ1-2, with 9 bases fitting TRBD1. The CDR3 runs 17 residues. CDR1 and CDR2 (germline): LNHNV, YYDKDF (reference sequence). The trim removed 1 base at V and 4 bases at J, leaving 10 bases unmatched. The CDR3 region is CATSRANRDRDPYGYTF. The CDR3, as DNA: TGTGCCACCAGCAGAGCAAACCGGGACAGGGACCCCTATGGCTACACCTTC.

This sequence joins TRBV2 and TRBJ2-1, with D possibly TRBD2 on 5 matching bases. There are 13 residues in the CDR3. Germline values: CDR1 SNHLY, CDR2 FYNNEI. V was cut by 4 bases and J by 7 bases, with 11 bases left in between. Here the CDR3 DNA reads TGTGCCAGCAGTGCTCGGAGGATAAATGAGCAGTTCTTC. Its protein is CASSARRINEQFF. Looking up the rest from reference TRBV2 and TRBJ2-1 gives the full variable domain: EPEVTQTPSHQVTQMGQEVILRCVPISNHLYFYWYRQILGQKVEFLVSFYNNEISEKSEIFDDQFSVERPDGSNFTLKIRSTKLEDSAMYFCASSARRINEQFFGPGTRLTVL.

The chain is built from TRBV6-1 and TRBJ1-1, with 9 nucleotides matching TRBD1. The CDR3 covers 15 residues. Germline CDR1 MNHNS, CDR2 SASEGT. V shed 8 bases, J shed 1 base, and the junction held 8 bases outside the gene matches. DNA of the CDR3: TGTGCCAGCCTAGCGGGACAGGGTGGGAACACTGAAGCTTTCTTT. Protein product: CASLAGQGGNTEAFF.

A note on this clonotype: The junction shows a germline mismatch at one end, possibly a read error. The genes are TRBV6-5 and TRBJ1-2; D ambiguous. The CDR3 loop spans 14 amino acids. Germline CDR1 is MNHEY and CDR2 is SVGAGI. CDR3 in DNA: TGTACCAGCAGTTCTCAGAGATCTAACTATGGCTACACCTTC. Amino acids: CTSSSQRSNYGYTF.

A few counts support this clonotype. V is TRBV7-6 and J is TRBJ2-3, with no clear D. The CDR3 is made up of 14 amino acids. Germline CDR1 SGHVS, CDR2 FNYEAQ. V shed 1 base and J shed 0 bases, with 5 bases lying between them. DNA of the CDR3: TGTGCCAGCAGCTTAGTGAGGAGCACAGATACGCAGTATTTT. Its protein is CASSLVRSTDTQYF.

The J gene is TRBJ1-3, the V gene TRBV28, with TRBD1 identical over 8 bases. CDR3 length: 19 residues. Germline assignment: CDR1 MDHEN and CDR2 SYDVKM. V lost 1 base to trimming and J lost 2 bases; unmatched junction nucleotides: 13. The CDR3 is CASSLSPGQGRITGNTIYF. The CDR3 coding sequence is TGTGCCAGCAGTTTATCCCCCGGACAGGGAAGGATAACTGGAAACACCATATATTTT.

J is TRBJ2-3 and V is TRBV10-3, with unresolved D. Trimming took 6 bases from V and 1 from J, leaving 11 bases between them. This CDR3 region has 14 residues. Germline-derived CDR1 and CDR2 are ENHRY and SYGVKD. DNA of the CDR3: TGTGCCATCAGCGTTGGCGGTGGCACAGATACGCAGTATTTT. It translates to CAISVGGGTDTQYF.